A selection of T cell receptor beta chains follows, all from one sample in a study of OX40 agonist ivuxolimab in advanced cancers. Using immunoSEQ multiplex PCR, the repertoire was profiled, and TCRdb retains in-frame clones only, with some absent. The sample contains 70,000 or so clones, approximately 90% of which appear only once. Source: CD4+ or CD8+ T cells sorted from blood, taken in a trial of the OX40 agonist ivuxolimab. These receptors came from an adult with an advanced solid tumor such as melanoma, head and neck, liver or kidney cancer. The CDR3 runs from the conserved cysteine through the conserved F or W. The D gene is left open where the match is weak. The size entry is marked missing in some rows and otherwise reads once, few, many or a size class.

.,TRBV13,.,TRBJ2-7,14,CASSLGPGTYEQYF,TGTGCCAGCAGCTTAGGCCCAGGGACCTACGAGCAGTACTTC
.,TRBV5-4,TRBD1,TRBJ1-6,15,CASSPNRGADSPLHF,TGTGCCAGCAGCCCCAACAGGGGTGCGGATTCACCCCTCCACTTT
.,TRBV11-2,.,TRBJ2-3,20,CASSLDPPRLDGDIRDTQYF,TGTGCCAGCAGCTTAGACCCACCCAGACTAGACGGGGACATACGTGATACGCAGTATTTT
.,TRBV9,TRBD1,TRBJ1-5,14,CASSEGDRVQPQHF,TGTGCCAGCAGCGAGGGGGACAGGGTCCAGCCCCAGCATTTT
.,TRBV6-5,.,TRBJ1-5,14,CASSYSGGAGPQHF,TGTGCCAGCAGTTATTCGGGGGGTGCCGGGCCCCAGCATTTT
.,TRBV19,.,TRBJ1-1,13,CASSIARATEAFF,TGTGCCAGTAGTATAGCCAGGGCCACTGAAGCTTTCTTT
.,TRBV9,.,TRBJ1-2,14,CASSPEGLRNGYTF,TGTGCCAGCAGCCCGGAGGGCCTCAGGAATGGCTACACCTTC
once,TRBV9,TRBD2,TRBJ2-3,16,CASSVAGLAGTDTQYF,TGTGCCAGCAGCGTAGCGGGACTAGCTGGCACAGATACGCAGTATTTT
.,TRBV5-6,TRBD2,TRBJ2-2,16,CASSLVGGGSPGELFF,TGTGCCAGCAGCTTGGTGGGCGGGGGATCTCCCGGGGAGCTGTTTTTT
.,TRBV6-5,.,TRBJ1-3,13,CASRGAKGNTIYF,TGTGCCAGTCGAGGGGCGAAAGGAAACACCATATATTTT
.,TRBV27,.,TRBJ2-2,16,CASSPHLGGATGELFF,TGTGCCAGCAGTCCACATCTGGGGGGCGCTACCGGGGAGCTGTTTTTT
.,TRBV7-2,.,TRBJ1-5,15,CASSLWSRDNQPQHF,TGTGCCAGCAGCTTATGGTCCAGGGATAATCAGCCCCAGCATTTT
.,TRBV9,.,TRBJ2-7,13,CASSILAYDEQYF,TGTGCCAGCAGCATATTAGCGTACGACGAGCAGTACTTC
.,TRBV7-9,.,TRBJ2-1,14,CASSLAQGNNEQFF,TGTGCCAGCAGCTTAGCCCAGGGCAACAATGAGCAGTTCTTC
.,TRBV11-2,.,TRBJ2-5,13,CASSLYSVETQYF,TGTGCCAGCAGCTTATATAGCGTGGAGACCCAGTACTTC
.,TRBV7-8,.,TRBJ2-1,14,CASSLARGGREQFF,TGTGCCAGCAGCTTAGCCAGGGGAGGGAGAGAGCAGTTCTTC
.,TRBV7-2,.,TRBJ1-6,14,CASSLDYGDSPLHF,TGTGCCAGCAGCCTGGACTATGGCGATTCACCCCTCCACTTT
.,TRBV13,.,TRBJ1-2,15,CASSSTTGALYGYTF,TGTGCCAGCAGCTCCACGACAGGTGCCCTCTATGGCTACACCTTC
.,TRBV6-6,.,TRBJ1-2,15,CASSPQGPSNYGYTF,TGTGCCAGCAGCCCCCAGGGCCCTTCTAACTATGGCTACACCTTC
.,TRBV9,.,TRBJ2-2,16,CASSGPAGGGTGELFF,TGTGCCAGCAGCGGCCCCGCAGGGGGGGGCACCGGGGAGCTGTTTTTT
.,TRBV5-5,TRBD2,TRBJ2-1,18,CASSSPPRLAGRLNEQFF,TGTGCCAGCAGCTCCCCCCCTCGACTAGCGGGGAGACTCAATGAGCAGTTCTTC
.,TRBV4-3,.,TRBJ2-1,15,CASSQESSSYNEQFF,TGCGCCAGCAGCCAAGAAAGCTCCTCCTACAATGAGCAGTTCTTC
.,TRBV23-1,.,TRBJ2-5,16,CASSQSGKRRQETQYF,TGCGCCAGCAGTCAATCAGGAAAGCGAAGGCAAGAGACCCAGTACTTC
once,TRBV13,.,TRBJ2-1,16,CASSLRGLAPYNEQFF,TGTGCCAGCAGCCTCCGTGGGCTAGCGCCCTACAATGAGCAGTTCTTC
.,TRBV9,.,TRBJ2-7,15,CASSASGSSSYEQYF,TGTGCCAGCAGCGCGAGTGGATCATCCTCCTACGAGCAGTACTTC
.,TRBV19,.,TRBJ1-6,18,CASSPVELLRSYNSPLHF,TGTGCCAGTAGCCCCGTCGAGCTGCTGCGCTCCTATAATTCACCCCTCCACTTT
.,TRBV6-5,.,TRBJ1-6,15,CASSPLVGGNSPLHF,TGTGCCAGCAGTCCCCTGGTTGGTGGTAATTCACCCCTCCACTTT
.,TRBV5-1,TRBD1,TRBJ2-5,15,CASSNDRGVQETQYF,TGCGCCAGCAGTAACGACAGGGGAGTCCAAGAGACCCAGTACTTC
.,TRBV7-6,.,TRBJ2-7,13,CASSLGGTYEQYF,TGTGCCAGCAGCTTAGGGGGAACCTACGAGCAGTACTTC
.,TRBV5-4,.,TRBJ1-5,19,CASSLGGHKLSYSNQPQHF,TGTGCCAGCAGCTTGGGGGGACACAAGCTTTCTTATAGCAATCAGCCCCAGCATTTT
.,TRBV10-3,TRBD1,TRBJ2-7,15,CAITVGRDRGYEQYF,TGTGCCATCACCGTCGGTCGGGACAGGGGTTACGAGCAGTACTTC
.,TRBV6-1,TRBD2,TRBJ2-7,19,CASSEVGTSGGAAVYEQYF,TGTGCCAGCAGTGAAGTGGGGACTAGCGGGGGGGCGGCCGTATACGAGCAGTACTTC
.,TRBV5-4,.,TRBJ1-1,12,CASSPGNTEAFF,TGTGCCAGCAGCCCAGGGAACACTGAGGCTTTCTTT
.,TRBV21-1,.,TRBJ2-5,14,CASSFDQGLGAQYF,TGTGCCAGCAGCTTCGACCAGGGTCTGGGGGCCCAGTACTTC
.,TRBV27,.,TRBJ2-7,14,CASSLGGSSYEQYF,TGTGCCAGCAGTTTAGGAGGCAGCTCCTACGAGCAGTACTTC
.,TRBV15,.,TRBJ1-3,15,CATSRDRDRGNTIYF,TGTGCCACCAGCAGAGACAGGGATCGAGGAAACACCATATATTTT
.,TRBV27,.,TRBJ2-7,16,CASSPSSGPKTYEQYF,TGTGCCAGCAGTCCTAGCTCGGGGCCTAAAACCTACGAGCAGTACTTC
.,TRBV9,TRBD2,TRBJ2-7,17,CASSVDLAGDLPYEQYF,TGTGCCAGCAGCGTAGATCTAGCGGGGGACCTACCGTACGAGCAGTACTTC
.,TRBV7-9,.,TRBJ1-1,12,CASSFPGGEAFF,TGTGCCAGCAGCTTCCCCGGGGGGGAAGCTTTCTTT
.,TRBV7-9,TRBD1,TRBJ1-2,17,CASSPNLDRQANYGYTF,TGTGCCAGCAGCCCCAACCTGGACAGGCAGGCTAACTATGGCTACACCTTC
.,TRBV10-3,.,TRBJ1-1,13,CAISEPPPTEAFF,TGTGCCATCAGCGAACCCCCTCCCACTGAAGCTTTCTTT
.,TRBV5-1,.,TRBJ1-5,13,CASSLLGNQPQHF,TGCGCCAGCAGCTTGCTGGGGAATCAGCCCCAGCATTTT
.,TRBV6-1,TRBD2,TRBJ2-3,16,CASSDRGGLTADTQYF,TGTGCCAGCAGTGACCGGGGGGGCCTCACAGCAGATACGCAGTATTTT
.,TRBV19,.,TRBJ1-1,14,CASEDYRASREAFF,TGTGCCAGTGAGGATTACAGGGCCTCGAGAGAAGCTTTCTTT
.,TRBV14,.,TRBJ2-7,14,CASSQERVAYEQYF,TGTGCCAGCAGCCAAGAGCGAGTGGCCTACGAGCAGTACTTC
few,TRBV27,.,TRBJ1-4,11,CASSLGEKLFF,TGTGCCAGCAGTTTAGGAGAAAAACTGTTTTTT
.,TRBV27,.,TRBJ2-4,13,CASGGFALNIQYF,TGTGCCAGCGGGGGGTTTGCTTTAAACATTCAGTACTTC
.,TRBV27,.,TRBJ2-7,16,CASSLSLNTWTGPRYF,TGTGCCAGCAGTTTATCGCTAAACACCTGGACGGGCCCAAGGTACTTC